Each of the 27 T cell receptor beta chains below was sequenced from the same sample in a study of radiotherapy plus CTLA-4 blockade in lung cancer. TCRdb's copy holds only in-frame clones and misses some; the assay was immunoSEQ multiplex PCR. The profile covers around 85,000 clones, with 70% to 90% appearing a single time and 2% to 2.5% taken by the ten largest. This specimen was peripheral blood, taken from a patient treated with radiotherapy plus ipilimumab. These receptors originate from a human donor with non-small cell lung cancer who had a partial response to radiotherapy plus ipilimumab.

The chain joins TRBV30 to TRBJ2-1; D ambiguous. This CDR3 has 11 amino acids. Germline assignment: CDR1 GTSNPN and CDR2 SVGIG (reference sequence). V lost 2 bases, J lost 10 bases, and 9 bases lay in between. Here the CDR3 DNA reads TGTGCCTGGAGTCTCACACCAGAGCAGTTCTTC. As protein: CAWSLTPEQFF. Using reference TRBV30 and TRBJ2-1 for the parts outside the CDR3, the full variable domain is SQTIHQWPATLVQPVGSPLSLECTVEGTSNPNLYWYRQAAGRGLQLLFYSVGIGQISSEVPQNLSASRPQDRQFILSSKKLLLSDSGFYLCAWSLTPEQFFGPGTRLTVL.

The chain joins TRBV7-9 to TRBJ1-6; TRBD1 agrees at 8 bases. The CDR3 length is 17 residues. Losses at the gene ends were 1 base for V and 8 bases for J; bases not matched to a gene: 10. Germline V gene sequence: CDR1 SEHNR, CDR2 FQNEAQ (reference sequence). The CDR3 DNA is TGTGCCAGCAGCTTAGGAGAGACCGGGACAGGACATTCACCCCTCCACTTT. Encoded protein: CASSLGETGTGHSPLHF.

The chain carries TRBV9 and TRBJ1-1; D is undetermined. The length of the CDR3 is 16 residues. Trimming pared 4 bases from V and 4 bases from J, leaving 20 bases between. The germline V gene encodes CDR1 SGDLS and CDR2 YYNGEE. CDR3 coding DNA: TGTGCCAGCAGCTTGCAGTCGAGGCGGTTGTTCACTGAAGCTTTCTTT. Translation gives CASSLQSRRLFTEAFF.

CDR3: CAIWDSETQYF. CDR3 coding DNA: TGTGCCATCTGGGACAGCGAAACGCAGTATTTT. The V call is TRBV10-3, the J call TRBJ2-3; TRBD1 matches at 7 bases. The trim removed 8 bases at V and 9 bases at J, leaving 5 bases unmatched. Germline V gene lookup returns CDR1 ENHRY and CDR2 SYGVKD. This CDR3 has 11 residues.

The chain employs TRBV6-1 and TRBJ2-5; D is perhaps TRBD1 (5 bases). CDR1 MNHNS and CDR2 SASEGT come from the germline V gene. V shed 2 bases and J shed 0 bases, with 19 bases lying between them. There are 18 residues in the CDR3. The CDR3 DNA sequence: TGTGCCAGCAGTGAATCGGACACCGAAACCATCAACCAAGAGACCCAGTACTTC. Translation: CASSESDTETINQETQYF.

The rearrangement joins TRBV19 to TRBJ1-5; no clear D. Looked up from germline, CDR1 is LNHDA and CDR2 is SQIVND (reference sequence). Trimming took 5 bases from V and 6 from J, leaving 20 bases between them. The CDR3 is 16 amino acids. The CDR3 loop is CASSPTFSSFVQPQHF. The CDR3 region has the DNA TGTGCCAGTAGTCCCACCTTCTCTAGTTTCGTTCAGCCCCAGCATTTT.

CDR3 DNA sequence: TGTGCCTGGAGCCAGGGTGAGACCCAGTACTTC. Translating it yields CAWSQGETQYF. This chain joins TRBV30 and TRBJ2-5; perhaps TRBD1 as D (5 bases). Germline V gene data show CDR1 as GTSNPN and CDR2 as SVGIG (reference sequence). CDR3 size: 11 residues. The V and J ends lost 3 bases and 5 bases respectively, with 7 bases between them.

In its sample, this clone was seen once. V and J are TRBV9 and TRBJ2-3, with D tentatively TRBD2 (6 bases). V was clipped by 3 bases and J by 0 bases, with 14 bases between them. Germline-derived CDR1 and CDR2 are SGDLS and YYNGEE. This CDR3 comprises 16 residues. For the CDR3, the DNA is TGTGCCAGCAGCGCCCTTCAACGGGGGAGCACAGATACGCAGTATTTT. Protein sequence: CASSALQRGSTDTQYF.

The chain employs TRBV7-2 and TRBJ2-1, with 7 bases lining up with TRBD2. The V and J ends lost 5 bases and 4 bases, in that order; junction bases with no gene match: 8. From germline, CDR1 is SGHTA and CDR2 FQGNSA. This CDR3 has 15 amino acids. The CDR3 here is CASSLLADRYNEQFF. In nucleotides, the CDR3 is TGTGCCAGCAGCCTTCTAGCGGATAGATACAATGAGCAGTTCTTC. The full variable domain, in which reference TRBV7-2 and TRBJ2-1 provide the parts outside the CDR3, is GAGVSQSPSNKVTEKGKDVELRCDPISGHTALYWYRQSLGQGLEFLIYFQGNSAPDKSGLPSDRFSAERTGGSVSTLTIQRTQQEDSAVYLCASSLLADRYNEQFFGPGTRLTVL.

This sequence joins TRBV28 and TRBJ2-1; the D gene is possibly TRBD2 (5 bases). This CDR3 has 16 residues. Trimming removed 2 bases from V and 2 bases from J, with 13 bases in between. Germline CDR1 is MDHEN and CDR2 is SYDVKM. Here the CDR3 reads CASSLRVAPPYNEQFF. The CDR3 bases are TGTGCCAGCAGTTTAAGGGTAGCGCCTCCCTACAATGAGCAGTTCTTC.

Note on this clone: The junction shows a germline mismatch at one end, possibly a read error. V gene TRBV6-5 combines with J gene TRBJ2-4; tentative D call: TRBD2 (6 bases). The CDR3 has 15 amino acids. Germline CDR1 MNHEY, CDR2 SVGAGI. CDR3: CATSTGLLAKNIQYF. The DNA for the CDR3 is TGTGCCACCAGTACGGGACTCCTAGCCAAAAACATTCAGTACTTC.

This CDR3 is CASTEDRGTSNYGYTF. The CDR3 nucleotides read TGTGCCAGCACGGAGGACAGGGGGACCTCTAACTATGGCTACACCTTC. V is TRBV5-4 and J is TRBJ1-2; TRBD1 agrees at 10 bases. The CDR3 length is 16 residues. The germline V gene has CDR1 SGHNT and CDR2 YYREEE (reference sequence). Germline trimming cut 6 bases from V and 0 bases from J; bases unmatched to any gene: 8. Based on the CDR3 plus reference TRBV5-4 and TRBJ1-2, the full variable domain is ETGVTQSPTHLIKTRGQQVTLRCSSQSGHNTVSWYQQALGQGPQFIFQYYREEENGRGNFPPRFSGLQFPNYSSELNVNALELDDSALYLCASTEDRGTSNYGYTFGSGTRLTVV.

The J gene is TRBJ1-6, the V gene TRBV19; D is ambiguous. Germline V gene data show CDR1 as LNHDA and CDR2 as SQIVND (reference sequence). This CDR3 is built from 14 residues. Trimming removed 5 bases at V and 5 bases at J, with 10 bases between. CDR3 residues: CASSYRVDNSPLHF. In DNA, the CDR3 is TGTGCCAGTAGTTACCGGGTGGATAATTCACCCCTCCACTTT.

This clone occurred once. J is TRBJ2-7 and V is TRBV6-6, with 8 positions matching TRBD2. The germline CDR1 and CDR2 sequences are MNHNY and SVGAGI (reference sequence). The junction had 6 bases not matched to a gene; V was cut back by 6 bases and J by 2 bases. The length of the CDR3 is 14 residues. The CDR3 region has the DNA TGTGCCAGCAGGGCTAGCGGGCAAACCTACGAGCAGTACGTC. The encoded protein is CASRASGQTYEQYV.

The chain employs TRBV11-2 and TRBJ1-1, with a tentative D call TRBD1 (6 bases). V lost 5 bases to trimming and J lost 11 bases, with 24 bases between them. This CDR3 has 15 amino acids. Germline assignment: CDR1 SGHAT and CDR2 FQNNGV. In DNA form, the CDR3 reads TGTGCCAGCAGCCTGGGATCCCCGAGACAGGATCTCGCTTTCTTT. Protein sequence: CASSLGSPRQDLAFF.

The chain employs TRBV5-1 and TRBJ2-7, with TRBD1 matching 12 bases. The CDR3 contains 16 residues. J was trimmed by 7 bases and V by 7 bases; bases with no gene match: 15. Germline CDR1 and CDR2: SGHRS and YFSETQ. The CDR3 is CASGQQPGQGAWEQYF. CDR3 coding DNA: TGCGCCAGCGGACAACAACCGGGACAGGGGGCATGGGAGCAGTACTTC.

CDR3 DNA sequence: TGTGCCTGGAGTACCTTAAGGGGAAAGGGCAGAAACACCATATATTTT. The encoded protein is CAWSTLRGKGRNTIYF. V gene TRBV30 combines with J gene TRBJ1-3, with TRBD1 as a possible D gene (5 bases). CDR1 is GTSNPN and CDR2 is SVGIG in the germline V gene (reference sequence). Trimming stripped 2 bases from V and 5 bases from J, with 19 bases between. The CDR3 has 16 amino acids.

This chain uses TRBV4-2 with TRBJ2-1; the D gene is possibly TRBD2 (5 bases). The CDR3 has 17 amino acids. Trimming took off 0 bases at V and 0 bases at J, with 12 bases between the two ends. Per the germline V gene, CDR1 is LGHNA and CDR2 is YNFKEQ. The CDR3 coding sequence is TGTGCCAGCAGCCAAGATCTTCCGCGGGCCTCCTACAATGAGCAGTTCTTC. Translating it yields CASSQDLPRASYNEQFF.

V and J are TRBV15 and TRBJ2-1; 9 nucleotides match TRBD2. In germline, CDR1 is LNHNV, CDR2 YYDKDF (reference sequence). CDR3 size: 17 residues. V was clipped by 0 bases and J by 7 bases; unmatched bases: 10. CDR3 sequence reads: CATSRELTSGKRNEQFF. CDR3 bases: TGTGCCACCAGCAGAGAGCTGACTAGCGGAAAACGAAATGAGCAGTTCTTC.

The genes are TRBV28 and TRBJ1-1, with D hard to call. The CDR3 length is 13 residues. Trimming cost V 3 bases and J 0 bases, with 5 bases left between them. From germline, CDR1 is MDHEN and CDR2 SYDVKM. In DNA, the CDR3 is TGTGCCAGCAGTTTCCGGGTGAACACTGAAGCTTTCTTT. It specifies CASSFRVNTEAFF.

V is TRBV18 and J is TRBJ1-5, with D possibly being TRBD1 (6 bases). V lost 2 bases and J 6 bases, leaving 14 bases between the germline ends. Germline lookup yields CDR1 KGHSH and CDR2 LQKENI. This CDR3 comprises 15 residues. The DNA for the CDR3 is TGTGCCAGCTCACCAATAGGACAGCGGGGTCAGCCCCAGCATTTT. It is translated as CASSPIGQRGQPQHF.

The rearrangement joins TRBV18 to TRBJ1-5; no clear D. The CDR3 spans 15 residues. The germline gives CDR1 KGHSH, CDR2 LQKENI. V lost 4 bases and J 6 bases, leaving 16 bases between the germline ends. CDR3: CASSREGVRSQPQHF. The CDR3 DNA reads TGTGCCAGCTCACGTGAGGGAGTCCGCAGTCAGCCCCAGCATTTT.

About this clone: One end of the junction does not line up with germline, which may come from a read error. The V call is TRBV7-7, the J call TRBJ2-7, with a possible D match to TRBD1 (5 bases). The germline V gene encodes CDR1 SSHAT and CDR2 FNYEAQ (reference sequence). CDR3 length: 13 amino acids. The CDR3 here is CASSLGQGAEQYF. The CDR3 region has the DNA TGTGCTAGCAGCTTGGGGCAGGGTGCCGAGCAGTACTTC.

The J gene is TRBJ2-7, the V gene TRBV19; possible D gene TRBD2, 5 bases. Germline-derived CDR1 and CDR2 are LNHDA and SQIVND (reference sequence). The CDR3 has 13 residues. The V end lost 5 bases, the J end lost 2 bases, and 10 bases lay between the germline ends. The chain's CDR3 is CASSSGLAYEQYV. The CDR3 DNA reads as TGTGCCAGTAGTTCGGGGTTGGCCTACGAGCAGTACGTC.

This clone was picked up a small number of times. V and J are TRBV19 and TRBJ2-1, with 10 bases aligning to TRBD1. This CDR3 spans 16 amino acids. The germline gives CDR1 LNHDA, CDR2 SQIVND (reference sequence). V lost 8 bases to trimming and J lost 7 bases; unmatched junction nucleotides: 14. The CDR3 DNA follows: TGTGCCAGTCAAGGTATACGGGACAGGGGAACGAATGAGCAGTTCTTC. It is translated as CASQGIRDRGTNEQFF.

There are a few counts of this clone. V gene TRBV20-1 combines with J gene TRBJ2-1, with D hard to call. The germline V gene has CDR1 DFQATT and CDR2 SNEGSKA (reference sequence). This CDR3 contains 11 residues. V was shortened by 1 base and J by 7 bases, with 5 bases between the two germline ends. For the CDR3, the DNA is TGCAGTGCTAGAGGAGATAATGAGCAGTTCTTC. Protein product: CSARGDNEQFF.

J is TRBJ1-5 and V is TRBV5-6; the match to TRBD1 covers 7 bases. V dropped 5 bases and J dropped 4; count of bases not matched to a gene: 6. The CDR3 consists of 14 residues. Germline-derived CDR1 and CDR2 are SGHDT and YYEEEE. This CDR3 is CASSQTGLNQPQHF. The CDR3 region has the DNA TGTGCCAGCAGTCAGACAGGGTTGAATCAGCCCCAGCATTTT. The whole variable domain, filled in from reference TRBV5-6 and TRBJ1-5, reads DAGVTQSPTHLIKTRGQQVTLRCSPKSGHDTVSWYQQALGQGPQFIFQYYEEEERQRGNFPDRFSGHQFPNYSSELNVNALLLGDSALYLCASSQTGLNQPQHFGDGTRLSIL.